These 10 T cell receptor beta chains originate from one sample sequenced in a study of T cell repertoires in cytomegalovirus infection (dated by TCRdb to about 2019). The treatment or condition label corresponds to: in vitro stimulation with specific CMV peptide epitopes to enrich CMV-specific T cells. These reads were obtained on an Illumina HiSeq 1500. TCRdb reprocessed the public reads (quality trimming at Q25 with fastp, clone calling with MiXCR) and kept in-frame beta chains. Entries are consolidated by CDR3 protein sequence, retaining the most common genes and DNA. For this sample there are under 350,000 distinct CDR3 sequences; 20% to 25% appear just once. About 20% of the sample is taken by the ten largest. Which antigens these TCRs recognize remains unknown. Sample: cultured PBMCs, taken from culture after CMV antigen stimulation. The receptors come from a human donor in good health (CMV status not recorded). Some clones in this sample may be carry-over from other donors' samples.

The chain recombines TRBV20-1 with TRBJ2-5; 10 nucleotides match TRBD2. CDR3 size: 15 residues. With V trimmed by 6 bases and J by 4 bases, 11 bases remained unmatched. Germline CDR1 DFQATT, CDR2 SNEGSKA (reference sequence). The chain's CDR3 is CSAEWVAGGLETQYF. The CDR3 region has the DNA TGCAGTGCCGAGTGGGTAGCGGGAGGTCTAGAGACCCAGTACTTC.

This clonotype was seen a few times. The chain combines TRBV19 with TRBJ2-7; 11 bases map to TRBD1. Germline lookup yields CDR1 LNHDA and CDR2 SQIVND (reference sequence). J was trimmed by 3 bases and V by 5 bases; bases with no gene match: 3. CDR3 length: 14 amino acids. CDR3 DNA sequence: TGTGCCAGTAGTTCCGGGACAGGGGGCTACGAGCAGTACTTC. It is translated as CASSSGTGGYEQYF.

This clonotype was seen at least ten times. The rearrangement links TRBV7-3 to TRBJ2-7; TRBD1 might be the D (5 bases). Trimming cost V 0 bases and J 4 bases, with 7 bases left between them. Germline assignment: CDR1 SGHTA and CDR2 FQGTGA. CDR3 size: 13 residues. CDR3 residues: CASSLTGAYEQYF. The CDR3 region has the DNA TGTGCCAGCAGCTTAACAGGGGCTTACGAGCAGTACTTC.

The genes are TRBV5-4 and TRBJ2-3; D may be TRBD1 (5 bases). Per germline, CDR1 SGHNT and CDR2 YYREEE (reference sequence). CDR3 length: 15 residues. The V end was cut by 0 bases, the J end by 6 bases, with 14 bases between. The chain's CDR3 is CASSLGQPPSDTQYF. CDR3 DNA sequence: TGTGCCAGCAGCTTGGGACAGCCACCCTCCGATACGCAGTATTTT. The variable domain in full, completed from reference TRBV5-4 and TRBJ2-3, reads ETGVTQSPTHLIKTRGQQVTLRCSSQSGHNTVSWYQQALGQGPQFIFQYYREEENGRGNFPPRFSGLQFPNYSSELNVNALELDDSALYLCASSLGQPPSDTQYFGPGTRLTVL.

Ten or more counts support this clonotype. This chain joins TRBV7-2 and TRBJ2-7, with unresolved D. CDR3 size: 16 residues. Trimming removed 0 bases from V and 0 bases from J, with 12 bases in between. In germline, CDR1 is SGHTA, CDR2 FQGNSA. The CDR3 bases are TGTGCCAGCAGCTTAGCGTCGGACCTGAGCTCCTACGAGCAGTACGTC. This gives the protein CASSLASDLSSYEQYV.

Many counts were recorded for this clonotype. The chain links TRBV4-1 to TRBJ1-2; TRBD1 matches 7 bases. The ends lost 5 bases at V and 6 bases at J; junction bases unmatched: 12. The CDR3 loop spans 15 amino acids. Per germline, CDR1 MGHRA and CDR2 YSYEKL. CDR3 sequence: CASSYRPGTADGYTF. In DNA form, the CDR3 reads TGCGCCAGCAGCTACCGACCCGGGACAGCCGATGGCTACACCTTC.

J is TRBJ2-7 and V is TRBV2; TRBD2 aligns across 10 bases. There are 13 residues in the CDR3. CDR1 and CDR2 (germline): SNHLY, FYNNEI. Trimming cost V 8 bases and J 1 base; bases outside gene matches: 2. DNA for the CDR3: TGTGCCAGCCGGACTAGCGGTTCCTACGAGCAGTACTTC. Amino acids: CASRTSGSYEQYF.

The chain employs TRBV7-6 and TRBJ2-7, with D perhaps TRBD2 (5 bases). The length of the CDR3 is 13 residues. Germline V gene sequence: CDR1 SGHVS, CDR2 FNYEAQ. The germline V and J ends were trimmed by 1 base and 4 bases, with 8 bases remaining between them. This chain's CDR3 is CASSLGESYEQYF. The DNA of the CDR3 is TGTGCCAGCAGCTTAGGGGAGTCATACGAGCAGTACTTC.

The V call is TRBV29-1, the J call TRBJ1-1, with D hard to call. The CDR3 sequence is 12 residues long. V was clipped by 3 bases and J by 0 bases, with 5 bases between them. Germline lookup yields CDR1 SQVTM and CDR2 ANQGSEA. The CDR3 loop is CSVEGMNTEAFF. In nucleotides, the CDR3 is TGCAGCGTTGAGGGAATGAACACTGAAGCTTTCTTT.

CDR3 in amino acids: CSGQQLATMVTEAFF. CDR3 nucleotide sequence: TGCAGCGGACAACAACTGGCCACGATGGTCACTGAAGCTTTCTTT. The chain carries TRBV29-1 and TRBJ1-1; D not certain. V dropped 7 bases and J dropped 4 bases, with 22 bases sitting between them. There are 15 residues in the CDR3. CDR1 SQVTM and CDR2 ANQGSEA come from the germline V gene.